This T cell receptor (beta chain) was recovered during a study of early T cells in non-severe SARS-CoV-2 infection. MiXCR, applied by TCRdb to the 5' RACE reads, yields one record per CDR3 protein. The data contain roughly 80,000 distinct CDR3 sequences, about a sixth of them singletons. In its sample, this clonotype was seen a few times. Sequencing was carried out using whole blood. This receptor was obtained from an adult who was a healthcare worker with PCR-confirmed SARS-CoV-2 infection or an uninfected control (not recorded which).

CDR3 in DNA: TGTGCCAGCAGCTTAGCTGGACAGGGCGGTGGCTACACCTTC. It is translated as CASSLAGQGGGYTF. This sequence joins TRBV7-2 and TRBJ1-2, with TRBD1 matching over 8 bases. Losses at the gene ends were 0 bases for V and 7 bases for J; bases not matched to a gene: 4. The CDR3 has 14 amino acids. In germline, CDR1 is SGHTA, CDR2 FQGNSA.